This T cell receptor (beta chain) was observed in a study of control samples from healthy donors and cancer patients. CDR1 is SGHDN, CDR2 FVKESK, per germline. This CDR3 has 18 amino acids. With 4 bases clipped from V and 1 base from J, the junction kept 8 bases outside the gene matches. This table comes from immunoSEQ multiplex PCR, and its TCRdb copy is limited to in-frame clones, with some not included. Among about 200,000 clones listed, roughly nine tenths were seen once. The chain joins TRBV14 to TRBJ1-6; 9 bases align to TRBD1. The clonotype originates from a man aged 25-45 years in good health. The sample consisted of blood. CDR3 in amino acids: CASSPSQGAASYNSPLHF. The CDR3 nucleotides read TGTGCCAGCAGCCCGTCACAGGGGGCAGCGTCCTATAATTCACCCCTCCACTTT.